These 30 T cell receptor beta chains came from one sample sequenced in a study of shared clonotypes between healthy human individuals. Positive CCR7 selection of CD45RO-negative cells yielded the naive CD8 cells, and terminally differentiated effector memory CD45RA+ cells were excluded. TCRdb's table, derived via immunoSEQ multiplex PCR, lists solely in-frame clones and lacks some. This sample has some 2 million clones, with 85% to 95% found just once. The sample consisted of naive CD8+ T cells sorted from blood. These receptors originate from a young man in good health.

The rearrangement uses TRBV21-1 and TRBJ2-2; the DNA was not compared with TRBD2, the D call given in the table. TRBV21-1 represents a pseudogene. CDR3 length: 15 residues. CDR3 nucleotides: TGTGCCAGCAGCCCAGCCAGCGCGAACACCGGGGAGCTGTTTTTT. Translation gives CASSPASANTGELFF.

The chain carries TRBV10-3 and TRBJ1-1; 8 nucleotides match TRBD1. CDR3 size: 15 residues. In germline, CDR1 is ENHRY, CDR2 SYGVKD. The ends lost 6 bases at V and 5 bases at J; junction bases unmatched: 11. The CDR3 reads CAISGTGTPRTEAFF. CDR3 DNA sequence: TGTGCCATCAGCGGGACAGGTACCCCGAGGACTGAAGCTTTCTTT.

The chain recombines TRBV19 with TRBJ2-1; D is possibly TRBD1 or TRBD2 (6 bases each). Trimming left V 7 bases short and J 5 bases short, with 18 bases between. The CDR3 length is 15 residues. CDR1 LNHDA and CDR2 SQIVND come from the germline V gene (reference sequence). For the CDR3, the DNA is TGTGCCAGTACCCACACCGGAGGGGGAAACAATGAGCAGTTCTTC. Encoded protein: CASTHTGGGNNEQFF.

The genes are TRBV27 and TRBJ2-1; possibly TRBD2 for D (7 bases). Germline V CDR1 and CDR2: MNHEY, SMNVEV (reference sequence). There are 15 residues in the CDR3. V was pared by 1 base and J by 5 bases, with 12 bases between. CDR3 in DNA: TGTGCCAGCAGTTTATTGGGGGAGGGGGACAATGAGCAGTTCTTC. Translating gives CASSLLGEGDNEQFF.

This chain connects TRBV4-1 to TRBJ2-1; D might be TRBD1 or TRBD2, each matching 6 bases. The CDR3 covers 15 residues. V gave up 1 base and J gave up 7 bases, with 14 bases separating them. Per germline, CDR1 MGHRA and CDR2 YSYEKL. CDR3 coding DNA: TGCGCCAGCAGCCAAGTGGGGGGCCACCCAAATGAGCAGTTCTTC. This codes for CASSQVGGHPNEQFF.

Comments on this clone: This CDR3 is also generated by other DNA sequences in the sample. In DNA form, the CDR3 reads TGTGCCAGCAGCGGGGGGACTAGCGGGAACTACGAGCAGTACTTC. Residues: CASSGGTSGNYEQYF. The chain recombines TRBV9 with TRBJ2-7; 13 bases map to TRBD2. This CDR3 is 15 amino acids long. Germline V gene sequence: CDR1 SGDLS, CDR2 YYNGEE. Trimming removed 3 bases from V and 3 bases from J; junction bases left unmatched: 3.

The J gene is TRBJ2-7, the V gene TRBV7-2; 7 positions match TRBD2. J lost 5 bases, V lost 5 bases, and 21 bases had no gene match. CDR3 length: 18 amino acids. The germline V gene has CDR1 SGHTA and CDR2 FQGNSA. The CDR3 loop reads CASSPRGIAGAPPDEQYF. As DNA, the CDR3 is TGTGCCAGCAGCCCCCGAGGGATAGCGGGCGCCCCGCCGGACGAGCAGTACTTC.

In DNA form, the CDR3 reads TGTGCCAGCAGCTTAGGGCGGACAGGGGGAAGGGAGACCCAGTACTTC. This codes for CASSLGRTGGRETQYF. The chain has TRBV11-2 and TRBJ2-5, with 10 bases lining up with TRBD1. Germline CDR1 reads SGHAT; CDR2 reads FQNNGV. The CDR3 has 16 residues. V trimming: 1 base; J trimming: 5 bases; junction bases outside the gene matches: 7.

The genes are TRBV10-1 and TRBJ1-1; D not certain. Deletions cut 3 bases from V and 2 bases from J, with 7 bases between. From germline, CDR1 is WNHNN and CDR2 SYGVQD (reference sequence). The CDR3 contains 13 residues. The CDR3 protein is CASSDTDNTEAFF. The CDR3 DNA reads as TGCGCCAGCAGTGACACGGATAACACTGAAGCTTTCTTT.

This sequence joins TRBV7-3 and TRBJ2-7, with D maybe TRBD1 (5 bases). V was clipped by 2 bases and J by 0 bases, with 11 bases between them. This CDR3 is built from 15 residues. Germline values: CDR1 SGHTA, CDR2 FQGTGA. The CDR3 reads CASSLGAGASYEQYF. The CDR3 DNA follows: TGTGCCAGCAGCTTAGGGGCAGGCGCCTCCTACGAGCAGTACTTC.

This clone has a single count. The CDR3 nucleotides read TGCAGTGCTAGCGGTTGGGATGAGCAGTTCTTC. Residues: CSASGWDEQFF. This sequence joins TRBV20-1 and TRBJ2-1; no clear D gene. The CDR3 is 11 residues long. Germline CDR1 is DFQATT and CDR2 is SNEGSKA (reference sequence). V lost 3 bases to trimming and J lost 8 bases, with 8 bases between them.

The J gene is TRBJ2-7, the V gene TRBV2; D gene unclear. Trimming removed 0 bases from V and 3 bases from J, with 9 bases in between. The CDR3 runs 14 residues. Per germline, CDR1 SNHLY and CDR2 FYNNEI. DNA of the CDR3: TGTGCCAGCAGTGAAGCGAATCGGAACTACGAGCAGTACTTC. It codes for CASSEANRNYEQYF.

The J gene is TRBJ2-7, the V gene TRBV5-1; D remains ambiguous. The CDR3 has 13 amino acids. Germline V lookup: CDR1 SGHRS, CDR2 YFSETQ. V lost 6 bases and J 2 bases, leaving 12 bases between the germline ends. The CDR3 DNA reads as TGCGCCAGCAAAGGGCCTCCCACCTACGAGCAGTACTTC. Its translation is CASKGPPTYEQYF. Full variable domain (rest looked up from reference TRBV5-1 and TRBJ2-7): KAGVTQTPRYLIKTRGQQVTLSCSPISGHRSVSWYQQTPGQGLQFLFEYFSETQRNKGNFPGRFSGRQFSNSRSEMNVSTLELGDSALYLCASKGPPTYEQYFGPGTRLTVT.

V and J are TRBV5-1 and TRBJ2-5, with 12 bases that match TRBD2. The V gene end was trimmed by 2 bases and the J gene end by 2 bases; junction bases not matched to a gene: 1. In germline, CDR1 is SGHRS, CDR2 YFSETQ. The CDR3 spans 15 residues. The CDR3 DNA follows: TGCGCCAGCAGCTTCACTAGCGGGGGGCAAGAGACCCAGTACTTC. It codes for CASSFTSGGQETQYF.

The V and J genes are TRBV15 and TRBJ2-5; 10 bases align to TRBD1. V gave up 3 bases and J gave up 5 bases; unmatched junction bases: 6. The CDR3 runs to 15 residues. Germline lookup yields CDR1 LNHNV and CDR2 YYDKDF (reference sequence). In DNA, the CDR3 is TGTGCCACCAGCAGGGGGACAGGGGCTGGGGAGACCCAGTACTTC. Its protein is CATSRGTGAGETQYF.

This chain links TRBV30 with TRBJ2-1, with a possible D match to TRBD2 (5 bases). This CDR3 has 13 amino acids. Germline V CDR1 and CDR2: GTSNPN, SVGIG (reference sequence). Trimming pared 2 bases from V and 9 bases from J, leaving 14 bases between. CDR3 in amino acids: CAWSLTRDSEQFF. CDR3 DNA sequence: TGTGCCTGGAGTCTCACCCGGGATAGTGAGCAGTTCTTC. The full variable domain, rest sourced from reference TRBV30 and TRBJ2-1, is SQTIHQWPATLVQPVGSPLSLECTVEGTSNPNLYWYRQAAGRGLQLLFYSVGIGQISSEVPQNLSASRPQDRQFILSSKKLLLSDSGFYLCAWSLTRDSEQFFGPGTRLTVL.

As concerns this clone: Its ends do not fully match the called genes, so a read error is possible. The rearrangement uses TRBV7-7 and TRBJ2-7, with 9 bases aligning to TRBD1. Germline lookup yields CDR1 SSHAT and CDR2 FNYEAQ (reference sequence). The CDR3 covers 14 residues. The CDR3 coding sequence is TGTGCTAGCAGCTCAGGACAGGGGTCCTACGAGCAGTACTTC. Its translation: CASSSGQGSYEQYF. The whole variable domain, remainder taken from reference TRBV7-7 and TRBJ2-7, is GAGVSQSPRYKVTKRGQDVTLRCDPISSHATLYWYQQALGQGPEFLTYFNYEAQPDKSGLPSDRFSAERPEGSISTLTIQRTEQRDSAMYRCASSSGQGSYEQYFGPGTRLTVT.

This chain links TRBV5-4 with TRBJ2-3, with unresolved D. Trimming took 1 base from V and 4 from J, leaving 16 bases between them. The length of the CDR3 is 16 residues. Germline CDR1 is SGHNT and CDR2 is YYREEE (reference sequence). The CDR3 region is CASSLFPKPSADTQYF. DNA of the CDR3: TGTGCCAGCAGCTTGTTTCCTAAGCCCAGCGCAGATACGCAGTATTTT.

V and J are TRBV19 and TRBJ2-7; 8 bases fit TRBD1. After removal of 6 bases from V and 5 bases from J, the junction contained 6 bases not matched to a gene. The CDR3 is 13 residues long. The germline V gene has CDR1 LNHDA and CDR2 SQIVND (reference sequence). DNA for the CDR3: TGTGCCAGTAGCAGGACAGGGTGGGACGAGCAGTACTTC. This sequence encodes CASSRTGWDEQYF.

DNA for the CDR3: TGTGCCAGCAGCCCTGGGATCAGCTCCTACGAGCAGTACTTC. It encodes CASSPGISSYEQYF. This rearrangement joins TRBV13 to TRBJ2-7, with D uncertain. This CDR3 is 14 amino acids long. V shed 5 bases and J shed 0 bases, with 11 bases lying between them. CDR1 is PRHDT, CDR2 FYEKMQ, per germline (reference sequence).

The J gene is TRBJ2-3, the V gene TRBV7-8, with TRBD2 identical over 14 bases. The trim removed 5 bases at V and 3 bases at J, leaving 13 bases unmatched. Germline V gene sequence: CDR1 SGHVS, CDR2 FQNEAQ. CDR3 length: 19 amino acids. CDR3 nucleotide sequence: TGTGCCAGCAGCGCGGGACTAGCGGGAGCCTCGGATTGGACAGATACGCAGTATTTT. Translation: CASSAGLAGASDWTDTQYF.

The rearrangement joins TRBV10-2 to TRBJ2-2, with D uncertain. The CDR3 length is 13 residues. CDR1 WSHSY and CDR2 SAAADI come from the germline V gene. V lost 7 bases to trimming and J lost 1 base, with 7 bases between them. CDR3 bases: TGCGCCAGCACCCCACAGAACACCGGGGAGCTGTTTTTT. Translated: CASTPQNTGELFF.

The chain recombines TRBV5-1 with TRBJ2-7; 14 bases are shared with TRBD2. Trimming took 1 base from V and 2 from J; bases not matched to a gene: 11. Germline V gene sequence: CDR1 SGHRS, CDR2 YFSETQ. This CDR3 spans 19 amino acids. The CDR3 protein is CASSLTLGLAGAPAYEQYF. CDR3 DNA sequence: TGCGCCAGCAGCTTGACCCTGGGACTAGCGGGAGCGCCAGCCTACGAGCAGTACTTC.

The chain links TRBV5-5 to TRBJ2-7; 7 positions match TRBD1. The V gene end was trimmed by 1 base and the J gene end by 2 bases; junction bases not matched to a gene: 6. CDR3 length: 15 amino acids. The germline V gene encodes CDR1 SGHKS and CDR2 YYEKEE (reference sequence). The DNA for the CDR3 is TGTGCCAGCAGCTTGTCCCCGGGACAGACCTACGAGCAGTACTTC. Its translation: CASSLSPGQTYEQYF.

The chain uses TRBV5-1 and TRBJ2-7, with D unclear. V was cut by 2 bases and J by 6 bases, with 12 bases left in between. The CDR3 has 13 amino acids. Looked up from germline, CDR1 is SGHRS and CDR2 is YFSETQ. CDR3 sequence: CASSFLEAAEQYF. Written as DNA, the CDR3 is TGCGCCAGCAGCTTCCTGGAAGCAGCCGAGCAGTACTTC.

This rearrangement joins TRBV30 to TRBJ1-1; D remains ambiguous. CDR1 is GTSNPN and CDR2 is SVGIG in the germline V gene (reference sequence). The CDR3 spans 13 residues. V lost 1 base, J lost 0 bases, and 6 bases lay in between. CDR3 sequence (DNA): TGTGCCTGGAGTGAGATCATGAACACTGAAGCTTTCTTT. Protein sequence: CAWSEIMNTEAFF.

Here the CDR3 reads CASSRTVSGSSYNEQFF. In DNA, the CDR3 is TGTGCCAGCAGCCGGACCGTTAGCGGGAGCTCCTACAATGAGCAGTTCTTC. The rearrangement links TRBV7-9 to TRBJ2-1, with TRBD2 matching 9 bases. Germline-derived CDR1 and CDR2 are SEHNR and FQNEAQ (reference sequence). This CDR3 is built from 17 residues. The ends lost 5 bases at V and 0 bases at J; junction bases unmatched: 8.

V gene TRBV13 combines with J gene TRBJ2-5; no reliable D call. Trimming shortened V by 0 bases and J by 2 bases, and 10 bases separated the two germline ends. There are 15 residues in the CDR3. Germline loops: CDR1 PRHDT, CDR2 FYEKMQ (reference sequence). This CDR3 reads CASSLGFLGQETQYF. CDR3 DNA sequence: TGTGCCAGCAGCTTAGGTTTTTTAGGGCAAGAGACCCAGTACTTC.

The chain is built from TRBV5-6 and TRBJ2-7; the D gene is possibly TRBD1 (5 bases). The CDR3 covers 13 residues. Looked up from germline, CDR1 is SGHDT and CDR2 is YYEEEE. The V end was cut by 2 bases, the J end by 4 bases, with 10 bases between. The CDR3 sequence is CASSLKGLYEQYF. As DNA, the CDR3 is TGTGCCAGCAGCTTAAAGGGGTTATACGAGCAGTACTTC.

CDR3 sequence (DNA): TGTGCCACCGAGGGACGGCCGGTGACCGGGGAGCTGTTTTTT. Amino acid sequence: CATEGRPVTGELFF. V and J are TRBV15 and TRBJ2-2; the D call may be TRBD1 or TRBD2 (5 bases each). This CDR3 comprises 14 residues. Germline V CDR1 and CDR2: LNHNV, YYDKDF (reference sequence). Trimming stripped 8 bases from V and 5 bases from J, with 15 bases between.